The subject of this entry is one T cell receptor (beta chain). Its antigen is still unknown. This PCR relied on a set of 60 Vbeta primers and 13 Jbeta primers. The repertoire was sequenced with immunoSEQ multiplex PCR; TCRdb's copy has only in-frame clones and lacks some. Of fewer than 250,000 clones detected, roughly 75% appear once; the ten largest clones hold approximately 4.8%. These data are taken from a study of cytomegalovirus exposure and HLA in healthy donors. Findings and limits, study-wide: The HLA-A and HLA-B alleles of most subjects were reportedly predicted accurately from TCR beta sequences. Through in vitro validation, a few CMV-associated chains were shown to be specific for CMV antigens.

V was clipped by 4 bases and J by 6 bases, with 10 bases between them. Germline V gives CDR1 MGHRA, CDR2 YSYEKL. This CDR3 comprises 13 residues. This clonotype was sampled from a man aged 25-40 years in good health and CMV-seropositive. What was sequenced was PBMCs. The chain couples TRBV4-1 to TRBJ2-1; maybe TRBD1 (6 bases). CDR3 in DNA: TGCGCCAGCAGCCCAGGACAGTTCAATGAGCAGTTCTTC. This codes for CASSPGQFNEQFF.